Included here is one T cell receptor (beta chain) sequence, with context. In the original analysis: Amplification of reference gene primers provided the estimated nucleated cell counts. Assay: immunoSEQ multiplex PCR; the TCRdb copy retains only in-frame clones and omits some. The V and J calls and clone size come from that table; D and trimming were worked out from the DNA. The repertoire consists of over 95,000 clones, with around 74% occurring once and the leading ten covering 15% to 20%. The sample is drawn from a study of blood T cell repertoires in COVID-19. Study-wide background: Acute-phase and convalescent COVID-19 samples originated in the United States, Italy and Spain. T cells, B-cell-depleted T cells, or PBMCs supplied cDNA or gDNA.

The sample was peripheral blood. The source of this sequence is a woman of 80 years or more with active or convalescent COVID-19.

The CDR3 sequence: CASSLDGRGLEETQYF. The CDR3 bases are TGCGCCAGCAGCTTGGACGGCAGGGGTCTGGAGGAGACCCAGTACTTC. V gene TRBV5-1 combines with J gene TRBJ2-5, with D tentatively TRBD1 (6 bases). The CDR3 sequence is 16 residues long. Trimming shortened V by 0 bases and J by 5 bases, and 17 bases separated the two germline ends. Germline assignment: CDR1 SGHRS and CDR2 YFSETQ.